This TCR beta chain came from a study of shared clonotypes between healthy human individuals (dated by TCRdb to about 2020). Broadly, across the study: The cohort included three men and two women between 18 and 49 years of age. The study deeply sequenced blood TCR repertoires of five healthy adults to estimate repertoire size and the extent of clonotype sharing between individuals. To increase sequencing depth and limit assay-specific biases, different laboratories used diverse techniques to prepare libraries and sequence TCR repertoires. Each donor's leukapheresis produced roughly between about 0.8 and 8.9 billion PBMCs. Beyond this particular receptor, the publication reports: Because the study included a small number of donors, the genetic and exposure-history diversity represented was limited. Based on pairwise subsampling, the degree of clonotype sharing among donors was expected to be affected by sequencing depth. Sampling was restricted to blood, and TCR repertoires in tissue are likely to differ from TCR repertoires in blood.

Using the deep immunoSEQ assay, multiplex PCR amplified TCR CDR3 regions from genomic DNA. Genomic DNA extracted from each cell subset was distributed evenly over all wells of several immunoSEQ 96-well plates, and each plate served as one replicate. For unsorted PBMC, 250 to 350 ng genomic DNA, equal to 25,000 to 35,000 T cell genomes, was loaded into each replicate PCR. Unsorted PBMC genomic DNA was sequenced across ten immunoSEQ deep assay plates. The purified libraries were quantified using a Qubit 3.0 fluorometer, sized with a Bioanalyzer 2100, and then quantified again using the KAPA Library Quantification kit. Every immunoSEQ 96-well plate was sequenced on a separate single-read 150-cycle Illumina NextSeq 550 flow cell. As for the original processing: Because the immunoSEQ output held only junctional sequences and lacked quality scores, the filtering could not match the filtering applied to full-length reads. Sequences were annotated with PyIR, a Python wrapper for IgBLAST v1.9, using IMGT germline references to assign V/J genes and CDR3. Reads with weak V/J assignments (E-value above 1e-6), missing CDR3, stop codons, out-of-frame junctions, or ambiguous translated residues were removed. A V3J clonotype was defined by an identical inferred V gene, J gene, and CDR3 amino acid sequence. The percentage overlap between two repertoires was calculated by dividing the number of shared unique clonotypes by the size of the smaller repertoire. Richness of each repertoire was evaluated using RTK rarefaction, the Chao1 estimator, and Recon v2.1 estimates of unobserved clonotypes. TCRdb's version of the immuneACCESS table is confined to in-frame rearrangements and falls short of the full clone set. An unresolved V gene accounts for under half of the shortfall where checked; the remainder is of unknown origin. V and J calls plus clone size are reproduced from that table; the DNA served to infer D and trimming. This sample holds hundreds of thousands of clones; 79% were observed only once. Under 15% of the sample rests with the top ten.

Per the germline V gene, SGHTA is the CDR1 and FQGNSA is the CDR2. Its CDR3 holds 15 amino acids, cysteine through phenylalanine. Only the CDR3 part of the read is kept: 45 bases, read in frame from the first base. V is clipped by 1 base and J by 9 bases, and the sequence between their germline boundaries is 16 bases long. Worth noting for this clone: Its antigen is not yet known. Base qualities are not provided; no much larger clone lies one nucleotide away.

The donors were healthy, HIV-negative adults with no recently reported acute infections or vaccinations. All donors were Caucasian adults living in Nashville, Tennessee, USA. In the unsorted samples, 85 million to 100 million PBMCs were counted, and genomic DNA was extracted using the QIAamp DNA Blood Mini kit. After blood collection by leukapheresis, PBMCs were isolated using Ficoll-Histopaque density gradient centrifugation and then cryopreserved in the vapor phase of liquid nitrogen. Sequencing was carried out using PBMCs. The receptor was derived from a woman between 35 and 50 years old in good health. Some clones in this sample may be carry-over from other donors' samples. The V and J genes are TRBV7-2 and TRBJ1-5; TRBD1 might be the D gene, on 5 matching bases. The CDR3 has the sequence CASSLVTAAAGPQHF. The DNA sequence reads TGTGCCAGCAGCTTAGTGACAGCCGCCGCGGGGCCCCAGCATTTT. The CDR3, completed at both ends by the reference TRBV7-2 and TRBJ1-5 genes, gives the full variable domain GAGVSQSPSNKVTEKGKDVELRCDPISGHTALYWYRQSLGQGLEFLIYFQGNSAPDKSGLPSDRFSAERTGGSVSTLTIQRTQQEDSAVYLCASSLVTAAAGPQHFGDGTRLSIL.